This TCR beta chain came from a study of T-cell memory formation after mild COVID-19. At the level of the study: Largely donor-specific sequence clusters came from a couple of donors. Study-wide findings and caveats: Proof of SARS-CoV-2 specificity was absent for the second-wave clones that crested on day 37.

TCR alpha and TCR beta cDNA libraries carrying sample barcodes and UMIs came from 5'RACE with constant-segment primers. TCRdb reprocessed the 5' RACE reads via MiXCR and lists one record per CDR3 protein. The sample includes 450,000 to 700,000 distinct CDR3 sequences, approximately 19% seen only once; the top ten take 12%. The CDR3 totals 13 residues. Losses at the gene ends were 8 bases for V and 4 bases for J; bases not matched to a gene: 4. Per germline, CDR1 SNHLY and CDR2 FYNNEI. Worth noting for this clonotype: What it binds is unknown.

This clonotype originated in an adult woman who had mild COVID-19 (a few samples of this study predate the infection). Cell type and time point are not known. This sequence joins TRBV2 and TRBJ1-1; 10 positions agree with TRBD1. Sequencing was performed on PBMCs or a T cell subset sorted from them (not recorded which). For the CDR3, the DNA is TGTGCCAGCCACCGACAGGGGGCCACTGAAGCTTTCTTT. It is translated as CASHRQGATEAFF.